These T cell receptor beta chains were read from a single sample in a study of CD8+CD57+ T cells in acquired aplastic anemia. From the reads, TCRdb called clonotypes with MiXCR, one entry per CDR3 protein. The sample has some 190,000 distinct CDR3 sequences, about 47% seen once. The specimen sequenced was sorted CD4+, CD8+, or CD8+CD57+ T cells (not recorded which) from PBMCs. All receptors come from a human donor in good health. Each CDR3 is given with its conserved first and last residue.

V gene: TRBV11-2; CDR3 length: 15; J gene: TRBJ1-1; CDR3 protein: CASSSEVGTAYEAFF
V gene: TRBV2; CDR3 length: 15; J gene: TRBJ1-5; CDR3 protein: CASSQETSGNQPQHF
V gene: TRBV20-1; CDR3 length: 13; J gene: TRBJ2-7; CDR3 protein: CSARRFTTAEQYF
V gene: TRBV6-5; CDR3 length: 15; J gene: TRBJ2-5; CDR3 protein: CAGSYRGRGEETQYF
V gene: TRBV10-1; CDR3 length: 12; J gene: TRBJ1-1; CDR3 protein: CASSDKGRAAFF
V gene: TRBV4-1; CDR3 length: 17; J gene: TRBJ1-6; CDR3 protein: CASSQEGPGHKNSPLHF
V gene: TRBV10-3; CDR3 length: 14; J gene: TRBJ2-7; CDR3 protein: CAIRPSGDAYEQYF
V gene: TRBV24-1; CDR3 length: 16; J gene: TRBJ2-3; CDR3 protein: CATSPQGQSPPDTQYF
V gene: TRBV29-1; CDR3 length: 13; J gene: TRBJ2-7; CDR3 protein: CSAERGTGAEQYF
V gene: TRBV24-1; CDR3 length: 15; J gene: TRBJ2-1; CDR3 protein: CATSEEGAWVNERFF
V gene: TRBV10-1; CDR3 length: 15; J gene: TRBJ1-5; CDR3 protein: CASRPGQGANQPQHF
V gene: TRBV19; CDR3 length: 14; J gene: TRBJ2-6; CDR3 protein: CASSSSQGAYVLTF
V gene: TRBV29-1; CDR3 length: 15; J gene: TRBJ2-3; CDR3 protein: CSVEVGSRGADTQYF
V gene: TRBV4-1; CDR3 length: 18; J gene: TRBJ1-5; CDR3 protein: CASSHPRQGARGNQPQHF
V gene: TRBV10-3; CDR3 length: 15; J gene: TRBJ2-1; CDR3 protein: CAISTGTSGYNEQFF
V gene: TRBV25-1; CDR3 length: 14; J gene: TRBJ1-1; CDR3 protein: CASSASRRYAEAFF
V gene: TRBV5-1; CDR3 length: 14; J gene: TRBJ2-3; CDR3 protein: CASSYRAGTDTQYF